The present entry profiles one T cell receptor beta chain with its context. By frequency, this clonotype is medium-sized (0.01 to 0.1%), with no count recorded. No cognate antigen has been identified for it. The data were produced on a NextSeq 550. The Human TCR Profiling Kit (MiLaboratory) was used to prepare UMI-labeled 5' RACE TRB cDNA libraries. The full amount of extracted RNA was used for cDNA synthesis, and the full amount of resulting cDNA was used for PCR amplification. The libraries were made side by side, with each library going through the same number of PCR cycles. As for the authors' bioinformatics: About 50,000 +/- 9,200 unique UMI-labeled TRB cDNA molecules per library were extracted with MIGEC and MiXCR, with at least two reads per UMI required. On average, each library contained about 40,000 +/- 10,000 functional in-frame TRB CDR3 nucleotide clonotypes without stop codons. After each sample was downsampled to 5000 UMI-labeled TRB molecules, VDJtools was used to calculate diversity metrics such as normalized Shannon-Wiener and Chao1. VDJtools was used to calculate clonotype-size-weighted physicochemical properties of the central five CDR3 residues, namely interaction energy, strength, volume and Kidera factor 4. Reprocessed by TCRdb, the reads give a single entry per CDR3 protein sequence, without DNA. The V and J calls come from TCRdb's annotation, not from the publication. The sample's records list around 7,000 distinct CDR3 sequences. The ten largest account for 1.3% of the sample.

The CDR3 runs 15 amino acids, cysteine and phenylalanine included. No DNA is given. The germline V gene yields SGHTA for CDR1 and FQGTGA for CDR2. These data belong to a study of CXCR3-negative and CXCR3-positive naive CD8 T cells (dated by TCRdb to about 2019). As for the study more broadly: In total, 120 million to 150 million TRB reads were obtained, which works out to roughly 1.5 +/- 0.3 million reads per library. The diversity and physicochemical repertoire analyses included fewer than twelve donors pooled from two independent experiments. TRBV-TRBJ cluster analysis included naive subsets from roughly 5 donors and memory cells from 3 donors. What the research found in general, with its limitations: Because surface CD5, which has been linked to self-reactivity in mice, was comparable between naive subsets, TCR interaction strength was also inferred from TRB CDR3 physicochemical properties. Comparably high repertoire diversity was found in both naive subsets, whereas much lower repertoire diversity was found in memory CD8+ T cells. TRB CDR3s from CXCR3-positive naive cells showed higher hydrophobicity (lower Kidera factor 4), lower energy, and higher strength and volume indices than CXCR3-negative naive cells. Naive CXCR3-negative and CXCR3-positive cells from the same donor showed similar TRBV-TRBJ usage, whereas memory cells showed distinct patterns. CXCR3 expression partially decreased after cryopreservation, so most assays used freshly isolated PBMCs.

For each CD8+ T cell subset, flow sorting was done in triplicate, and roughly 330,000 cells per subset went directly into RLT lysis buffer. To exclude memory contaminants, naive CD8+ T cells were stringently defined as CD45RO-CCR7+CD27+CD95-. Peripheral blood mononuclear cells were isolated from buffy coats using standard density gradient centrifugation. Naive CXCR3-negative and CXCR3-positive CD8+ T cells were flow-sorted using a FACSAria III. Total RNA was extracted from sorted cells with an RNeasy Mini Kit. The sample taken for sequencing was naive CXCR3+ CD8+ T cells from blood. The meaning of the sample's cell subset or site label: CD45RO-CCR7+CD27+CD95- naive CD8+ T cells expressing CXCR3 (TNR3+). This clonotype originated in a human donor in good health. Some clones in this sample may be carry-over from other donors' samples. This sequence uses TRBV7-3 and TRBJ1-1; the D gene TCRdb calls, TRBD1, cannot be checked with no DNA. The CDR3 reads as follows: CASSLPQGIPQEAFF.